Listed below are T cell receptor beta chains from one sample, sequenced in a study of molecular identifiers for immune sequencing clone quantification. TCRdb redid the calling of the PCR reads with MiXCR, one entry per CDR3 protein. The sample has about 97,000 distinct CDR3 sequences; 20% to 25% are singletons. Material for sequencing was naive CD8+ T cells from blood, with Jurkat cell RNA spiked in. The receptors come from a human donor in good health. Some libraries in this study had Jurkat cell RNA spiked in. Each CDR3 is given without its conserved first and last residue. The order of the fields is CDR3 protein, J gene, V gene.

ASSWSSGGELF,TRBJ2-2,TRBV19
AISRNRENYEQY,TRBJ2-7,TRBV10-3
ATSDLENTDTQY,TRBJ2-3,TRBV24-1
ASSLSTTSGRYEQY,TRBJ2-7,TRBV13
AWSAGAGGYQETQY,TRBJ2-5,TRBV30
ASSVGLAGEETQY,TRBJ2-5,TRBV11-2
AWRGGQGEETRY,TRBJ2-5,TRBV30
ASSEGLIANTGELF,TRBJ2-2,TRBV9
ASSQTGFQPQH,TRBJ1-5,TRBV4-3
SANILAGLPNEQF,TRBJ2-1,TRBV20-1
ASTESVQTTDTQY,TRBJ2-3,TRBV27
ASSKPGQPNNEQF,TRBJ2-1,TRBV5-4
ASSQDSIGQGVGEQY,TRBJ2-7,TRBV4-3
ASKHGDEQY,TRBJ2-7,TRBV5-1
ASSYRTSGSFRNEQF,TRBJ2-1,TRBV6-2/TRBV6-3
ASSYGSRTEAF,TRBJ1-1,TRBV6-5
ASSYGTSVKVTQY,TRBJ2-5,TRBV7-9
ATGGETRPEQF,TRBJ2-1,TRBV24-1
ASSQDLKTWSNTGELF,TRBJ2-2,TRBV4-1
ASSLYAGKERTYEQY,TRBJ2-7,TRBV28
ASSSSSGQGVDEKLF,TRBJ1-4,TRBV5-1
ASSPRASFGISDTQY,TRBJ2-3,TRBV18
ASRAGYGNQPQH,TRBJ1-5,TRBV12-3/TRBV12-4
ASSFRTDTQY,TRBJ2-3,TRBV5-4
ASSEGQGMADTQY,TRBJ2-3,TRBV7-2
ASTFDLAGGVDTQY,TRBJ2-3,TRBV5-1
SAIGLGQGYEQY,TRBJ2-7,TRBV29-1
ASSSVPGQSTNEKLF,TRBJ1-4,TRBV7-9
ASSPPFSGTSTDTQY,TRBJ2-3,TRBV18
SVEGYSGNYEQY,TRBJ2-7,TRBV29-1
ASSPQQNTEAF,TRBJ1-1,TRBV6-5
SSWSGQVTDTQY,TRBJ2-3,TRBV6-2/TRBV6-3
ASVGARDSGTEAF,TRBJ1-1,TRBV6-5
ASSTGGEFTEAF,TRBJ1-1,TRBV11-3
SARRLSNQPQH,TRBJ1-5,TRBV20-1
ASIPDAGDSTDTQY,TRBJ2-3,TRBV12-3/TRBV12-4
ASSSAQGANEQF,TRBJ2-1,TRBV6-6
ASSHGQGSTEAF,TRBJ1-1,TRBV16
ASSPRGHNEQF,TRBJ2-1,TRBV5-1
ATSSSSITQGSEDEQY,TRBJ2-7,TRBV15
ASSYKEGFYEQY,TRBJ2-7,TRBV2
ASSPIGGYEQY,TRBJ2-7,TRBV19
ASSRIAGGYEQY,TRBJ2-7,TRBV7-9
ASSEVMGDCEQY,TRBJ2-7,TRBV2
ASSMTGTGAYEQY,TRBJ2-7,TRBV19
ASSHIHDRGTRYNVQF,TRBJ2-1,TRBV2
ASSQDHGVRNTGELF,TRBJ2-2,TRBV3-1
ASSHRMPTGAGELF,TRBJ2-2,TRBV12-3/TRBV12-4
ASSYSQGLTNEKLF,TRBJ1-4,TRBV6-5
ASSPGGHGYT,TRBJ1-2,TRBV7-9
ASSMGQRSTDTQY,TRBJ2-3,TRBV19
ASSFAYSETSMNTEAF,TRBJ1-1,TRBV7-8
SVVQGNTEAF,TRBJ1-1,TRBV29-1
ASSSPGQGLETQY,TRBJ2-5,TRBV3-1
ASSLAIGPNTEAF,TRBJ1-1,TRBV27
SVDRGRNTGELF,TRBJ2-2,TRBV29-1
ASSFSPHEQY,TRBJ2-7,TRBV7-9
ASSIGAGGYNEQF,TRBJ2-1,TRBV19
ASSLFNEQF,TRBJ2-1,TRBV27